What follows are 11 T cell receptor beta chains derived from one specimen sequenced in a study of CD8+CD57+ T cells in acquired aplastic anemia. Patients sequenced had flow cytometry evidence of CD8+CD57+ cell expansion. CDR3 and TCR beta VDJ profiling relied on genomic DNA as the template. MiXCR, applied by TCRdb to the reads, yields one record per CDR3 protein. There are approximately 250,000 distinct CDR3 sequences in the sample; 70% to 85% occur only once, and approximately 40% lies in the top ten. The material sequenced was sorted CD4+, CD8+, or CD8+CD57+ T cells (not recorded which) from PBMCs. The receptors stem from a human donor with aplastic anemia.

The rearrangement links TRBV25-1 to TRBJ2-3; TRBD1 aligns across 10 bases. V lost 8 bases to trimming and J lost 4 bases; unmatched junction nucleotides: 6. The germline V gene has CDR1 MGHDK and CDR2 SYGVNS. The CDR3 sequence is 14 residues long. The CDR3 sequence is CASLRDRGPDTQYF. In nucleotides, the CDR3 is TGTGCCAGCCTCCGGGACAGGGGACCAGATACGCAGTATTTT.

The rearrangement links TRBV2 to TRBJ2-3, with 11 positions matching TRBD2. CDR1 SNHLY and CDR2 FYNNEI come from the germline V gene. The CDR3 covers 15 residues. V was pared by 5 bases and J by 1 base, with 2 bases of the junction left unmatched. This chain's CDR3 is CASSLAGGGTDTQYF. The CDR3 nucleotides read TGTGCCAGCAGTTTAGCGGGGGGGGGCACAGATACGCAGTATTTT.

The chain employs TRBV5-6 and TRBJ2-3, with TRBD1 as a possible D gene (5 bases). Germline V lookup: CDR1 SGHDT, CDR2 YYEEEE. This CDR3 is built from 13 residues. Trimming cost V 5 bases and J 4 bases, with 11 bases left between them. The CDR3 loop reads CASRYSQADTQYF. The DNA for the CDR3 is TGTGCCAGCAGGTACTCACAGGCAGATACGCAGTATTTT.

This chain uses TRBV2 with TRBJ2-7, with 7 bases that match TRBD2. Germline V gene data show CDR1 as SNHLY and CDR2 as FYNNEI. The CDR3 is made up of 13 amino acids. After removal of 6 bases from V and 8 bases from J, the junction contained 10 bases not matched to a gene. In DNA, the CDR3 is TGTGCCAGCAGGGGGGGGGGAACAGACAAGCAGTACTTC. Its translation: CASRGGGTDKQYF.

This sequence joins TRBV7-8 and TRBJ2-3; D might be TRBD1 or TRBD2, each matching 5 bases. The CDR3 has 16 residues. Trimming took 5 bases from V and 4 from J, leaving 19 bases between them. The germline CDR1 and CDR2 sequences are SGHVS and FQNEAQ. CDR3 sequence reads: CASSHGTADHPDTQYF. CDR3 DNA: TGTGCCAGCAGCCACGGGACCGCAGATCACCCAGATACGCAGTATTTT.

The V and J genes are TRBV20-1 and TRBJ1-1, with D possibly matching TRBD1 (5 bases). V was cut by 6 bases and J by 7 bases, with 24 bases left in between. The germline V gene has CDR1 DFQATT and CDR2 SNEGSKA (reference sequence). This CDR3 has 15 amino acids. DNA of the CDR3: TGCAGTGCCAGTAGTTGGGGACGCAAGAATGGTGAAGCTTTCTTT. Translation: CSASSWGRKNGEAFF.

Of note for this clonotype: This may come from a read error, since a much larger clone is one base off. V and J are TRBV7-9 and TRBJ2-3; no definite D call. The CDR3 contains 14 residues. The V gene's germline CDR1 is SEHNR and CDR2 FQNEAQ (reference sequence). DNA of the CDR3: TGTGCCAGCAGCTTAGTACCCGGGCAGCTGACTTTTGGATTT. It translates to CASSLVPGQLTFGF.

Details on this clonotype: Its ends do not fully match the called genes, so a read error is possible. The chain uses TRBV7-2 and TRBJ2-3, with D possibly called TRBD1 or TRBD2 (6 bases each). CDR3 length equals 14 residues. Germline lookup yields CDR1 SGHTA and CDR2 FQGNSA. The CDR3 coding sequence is TGTGCCAGCAGCTTTACTGGGGGCGGGGCTGCGCAGTCTTTT. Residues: CASSFTGGGAAQSF.

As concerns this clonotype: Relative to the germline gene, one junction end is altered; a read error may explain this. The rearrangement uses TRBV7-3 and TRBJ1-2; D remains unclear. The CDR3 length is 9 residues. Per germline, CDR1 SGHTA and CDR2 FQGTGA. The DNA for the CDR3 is TGTGCCAGCAGCTTAGGACGGTTCTTC. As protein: CASSLGRFF.

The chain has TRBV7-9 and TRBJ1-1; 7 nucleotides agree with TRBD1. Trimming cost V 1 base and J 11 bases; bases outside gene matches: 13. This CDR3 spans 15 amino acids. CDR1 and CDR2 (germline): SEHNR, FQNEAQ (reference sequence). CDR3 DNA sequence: TGTGCCAGCAGCTTAGATCTGACAGGGAAGACTGTTGCTTTCTTT. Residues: CASSLDLTGKTVAFF.

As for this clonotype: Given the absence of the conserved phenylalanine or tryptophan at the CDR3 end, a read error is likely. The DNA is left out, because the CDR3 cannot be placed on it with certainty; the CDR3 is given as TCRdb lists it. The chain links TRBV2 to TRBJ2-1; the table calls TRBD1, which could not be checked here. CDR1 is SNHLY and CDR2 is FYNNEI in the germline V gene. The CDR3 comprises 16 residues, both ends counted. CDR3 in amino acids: CASGDGGADTQYFHLG.